This is a list of T cell receptor beta chains from one sample in a study of sequential checkpoint blockade in melanoma. Some clones are missing from TCRdb's copy, which holds only in-frame ones; the method was immunoSEQ multiplex PCR. The data show approximately 20,000 clones, with around 67% seen just once and about a fifth held by the top ten. This specimen consisted of CD8+ T cells sorted from blood (inferred from file names), obtained from a patient given nivolumab and ipilimumab in sequence. Receptors were obtained from a human donor with melanoma. CDR3s include the opening cysteine and the closing phenylalanine or tryptophan. A D gene is named only where the DNA matches it firmly.

j_gene: TRBJ2-7; d_gene: -; v_gene: TRBV29-1; CDR3aa: CSVEDRQGIYEQYF
j_gene: TRBJ2-7; d_gene: -; v_gene: TRBV28; CDR3aa: CASSLGGPWEQYF
j_gene: TRBJ2-1; d_gene: TRBD1; v_gene: TRBV7-9; CDR3aa: CASSGRQGIKENEQFF
j_gene: TRBJ2-7; d_gene: TRBD1; v_gene: TRBV27; CDR3aa: CASSFLGQTYEQYF
j_gene: TRBJ2-5; d_gene: -; v_gene: TRBV9; CDR3aa: CASSVGDGGIQETQYF
j_gene: TRBJ1-1; d_gene: TRBD1; v_gene: TRBV5-4; CDR3aa: CASSDRPGQGVTEAFF
j_gene: TRBJ2-1; d_gene: -; v_gene: TRBV7-7; CDR3aa: CASSLSYSAEQFF
j_gene: TRBJ1-5; d_gene: TRBD1; v_gene: TRBV9; CDR3aa: CASSVEDRGGFSAQHF
j_gene: TRBJ1-5; d_gene: -; v_gene: TRBV19; CDR3aa: CASSIVSGSNQPQHF
j_gene: TRBJ2-1; d_gene: TRBD2; v_gene: TRBV28; CDR3aa: CASSLAGVYNEQFF
j_gene: TRBJ2-4; d_gene: TRBD2; v_gene: TRBV19; CDR3aa: CASSIDSRLAGAKNIQYF
j_gene: TRBJ2-1; d_gene: -; v_gene: TRBV2; CDR3aa: CASSDLSGVGEQFF
j_gene: TRBJ2-1; d_gene: TRBD2; v_gene: TRBV9; CDR3aa: CASSGSGNEQFF
j_gene: TRBJ2-7; d_gene: -; v_gene: TRBV28; CDR3aa: CATWALYEQYF
j_gene: TRBJ2-7; d_gene: -; v_gene: TRBV6-1; CDR3aa: CASSYVTDSYEQYF
j_gene: TRBJ2-1; d_gene: TRBD1; v_gene: TRBV27; CDR3aa: CASSLSRGLLNEQFF
j_gene: TRBJ2-1; d_gene: TRBD1; v_gene: TRBV5-4; CDR3aa: CASSHRDRGSYNEQFF
j_gene: TRBJ2-7; d_gene: -; v_gene: TRBV5-5; CDR3aa: CASNSEYEQYF
j_gene: TRBJ2-7; d_gene: -; v_gene: TRBV5-1; CDR3aa: CASSLGPTYEQYF
j_gene: TRBJ2-1; d_gene: -; v_gene: TRBV7-9; CDR3aa: CAMRLAGDNEQFF
j_gene: TRBJ2-5; d_gene: TRBD1; v_gene: TRBV5-1; CDR3aa: CASSPGTGGAWGETQYF
j_gene: TRBJ2-1; d_gene: -; v_gene: TRBV4-1; CDR3aa: CASSQEGPGVVFTQYNEQFF
j_gene: TRBJ1-1; d_gene: -; v_gene: TRBV7-9; CDR3aa: CASSSPGMWNTEAFF
j_gene: TRBJ2-5; d_gene: -; v_gene: TRBV9; CDR3aa: CASSVDSGDGGTQYF
j_gene: -; d_gene: TRBD1; v_gene: TRBV6-4; CDR3aa: CASSYSGTGLSYEQYF
j_gene: TRBJ1-1; d_gene: TRBD1; v_gene: TRBV29-1; CDR3aa: CSGQDREATEAFF
j_gene: TRBJ2-2; d_gene: -; v_gene: TRBV7-3; CDR3aa: CASSLQGGNTGELFF